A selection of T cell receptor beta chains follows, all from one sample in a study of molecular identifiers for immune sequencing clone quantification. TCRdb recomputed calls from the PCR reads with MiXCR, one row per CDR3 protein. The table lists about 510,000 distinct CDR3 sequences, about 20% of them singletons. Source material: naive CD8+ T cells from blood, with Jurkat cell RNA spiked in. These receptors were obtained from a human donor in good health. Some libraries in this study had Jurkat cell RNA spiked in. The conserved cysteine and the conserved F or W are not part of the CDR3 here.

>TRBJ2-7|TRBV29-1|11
SVGGGASGEQY
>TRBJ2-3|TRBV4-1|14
ASSQVAGGGVDTQY
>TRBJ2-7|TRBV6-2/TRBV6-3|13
ASRSGLAGDYEQY
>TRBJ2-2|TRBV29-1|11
SVEDGGNGELF
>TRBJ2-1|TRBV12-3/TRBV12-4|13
ASRWSGGPYNEQF
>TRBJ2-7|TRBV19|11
ASQEGNSYEQY
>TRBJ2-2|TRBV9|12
ASAGQGVTGELF
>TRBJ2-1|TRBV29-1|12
SVNTGTSYNEQF
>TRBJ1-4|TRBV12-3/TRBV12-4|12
ASSAGGFEEKLF
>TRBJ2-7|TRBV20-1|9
SASESGGQY
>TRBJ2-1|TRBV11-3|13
ASSLSHSGANEQF
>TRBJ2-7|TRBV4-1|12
ASSQGVRGPEQY
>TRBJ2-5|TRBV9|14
ASSASGGPYQETQY
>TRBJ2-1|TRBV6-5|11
ASRGGMKGEQF
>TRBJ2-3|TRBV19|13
ASSTLAGSTDTQY
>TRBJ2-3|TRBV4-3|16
ASSQVAGRAGRTDTQY
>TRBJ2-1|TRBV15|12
ATSTGQGTNEQF
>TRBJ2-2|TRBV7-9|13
ASSRPRDSTGELF
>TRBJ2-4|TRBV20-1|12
SASADGSRNIQY
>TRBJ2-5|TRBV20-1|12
SARGLPYGETQY
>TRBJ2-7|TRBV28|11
ASSFTDRSEQY
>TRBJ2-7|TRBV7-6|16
ASSLNRPGLASSYEQY
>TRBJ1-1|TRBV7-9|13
ASTPVGGLDTEAF
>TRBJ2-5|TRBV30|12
AWSGSARQEAQY
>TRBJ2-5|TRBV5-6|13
ASSLVRGFTKTQY
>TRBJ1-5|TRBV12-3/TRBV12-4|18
ASSLQMSGQPLINNQPQH
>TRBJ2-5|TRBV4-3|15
ASSQDRVSGGTETQY
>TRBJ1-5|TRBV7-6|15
ASSTEGGRSYNQPQH
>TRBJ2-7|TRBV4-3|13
ASSQLSGGSAEQY
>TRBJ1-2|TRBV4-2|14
ASSPPGQPQDYGYT
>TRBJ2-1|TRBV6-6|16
ASSSPTFRTSGDNEQF
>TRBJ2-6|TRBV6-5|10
ASSPRANVLT
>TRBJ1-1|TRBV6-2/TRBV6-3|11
ASSTIGGTEAF
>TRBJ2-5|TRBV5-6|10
ASSWGPGAQY
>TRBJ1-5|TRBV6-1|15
ASSESLGSGEGQPQH
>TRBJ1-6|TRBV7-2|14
ASSSVTDWDGSPLH
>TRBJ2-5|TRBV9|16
ASSPTGRLAGGQETQY
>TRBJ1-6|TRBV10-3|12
AISDPGVGSPLH
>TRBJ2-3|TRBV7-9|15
ASSHGASVRKTDTQY
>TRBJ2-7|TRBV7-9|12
AGSFGQGPYEQY